A single sample gave rise to the 32 T cell receptor beta chains below, sequenced in a study of T cells and copy number aberrations in small-cell lung cancer. Profiled with immunoSEQ multiplex PCR; TCRdb holds only in-frame clones, not every one. The table records some 510 clones, more than 90% of them present only once. Sequencing was done on a sample of tumor tissue. All receptors derive from a man in his sixties with small cell lung cancer.

V and J are TRBV9 and TRBJ1-6, with a possible D match to TRBD1 (6 bases). Germline V gene data show CDR1 as SGDLS and CDR2 as YYNGEE. The V gene lost 0 bases and the J gene lost 9 bases, with 10 bases spanning the gap. The length of the CDR3 is 14 residues. In DNA, the CDR3 is TGTGCCAGCAGCGTAGGGGGGGCCGGTTCACCCCTCCACTTT. Its protein product is CASSVGGAGSPLHF. Full variable domain (remainder filled in from reference TRBV9 and TRBJ1-6): DSGVTQTPKHLITATGQRVTLRCSPRSGDLSVYWYQQSLDQGLQFLIQYYNGEERAKGNILERFSAQQFPDLHSELNLSSLELGDSALYFCASSVGGAGSPLHFGNGTRLTVT.

The chain carries TRBV30 and TRBJ1-6; 7 bases line up with TRBD1. Trimming cost V 1 base and J 13 bases; bases outside gene matches: 10. The germline CDR1 and CDR2 sequences are GTSNPN and SVGIG (reference sequence). The CDR3 contains 14 residues. CDR3 residues: CAWSGEDRSSPLHF. CDR3 coding DNA: TGTGCCTGGAGTGGCGAGGACAGGTCTTCGCCCCTCCACTTT.

This chain links TRBV30 with TRBJ1-1; 8 bases align to TRBD1. The ends lost 0 bases at V and 11 bases at J; junction bases unmatched: 11. CDR1 and CDR2 (germline): GTSNPN, SVGIG (reference sequence). The length of the CDR3 is 14 residues. The DNA of the CDR3 is TGTGCCTGGAGTGTACAATCGCAGGGGGCTCGTGCTTTCTTT. Protein product: CAWSVQSQGARAFF.

The gene calls are TRBV30 and TRBJ1-1; weak D call: TRBD1 (5 bases). Germline-derived CDR1 and CDR2 are GTSNPN and SVGIG (reference sequence). This CDR3 has 14 residues. Trimming shortened V by 0 bases and J by 6 bases, and 14 bases separated the two germline ends. The CDR3 sequence: CAWSVSNRYPEAFF. The CDR3 coding sequence is TGTGCCTGGAGTGTATCGAACAGGTACCCTGAAGCTTTCTTT.

The V gene is TRBV2, the J gene TRBJ2-7; 12 nucleotides match TRBD1. This CDR3 has 15 amino acids. Germline V CDR1 and CDR2: SNHLY, FYNNEI. Germline trimming cut 3 bases from V and 5 bases from J; bases unmatched to any gene: 5. The CDR3 DNA is TGTGCCAGCAGTGACCCCGGGACAGGGGGCAACGAGCAGTACTTC. It codes for CASSDPGTGGNEQYF.

The rearrangement links TRBV7-9 to TRBJ1-5, with D maybe TRBD1 (6 bases). CDR1 and CDR2 (germline): SEHNR, FQNEAQ (reference sequence). The V and J ends lost 6 bases and 4 bases respectively, with 10 bases between them. This CDR3 has 13 residues. The CDR3 region is CASSLQGNQPQHF. In DNA form, the CDR3 reads TGTGCCAGCAGTCTACAGGGAAATCAGCCCCAGCATTTT.

The gene calls are TRBV7-9 and TRBJ2-1; maybe TRBD2 (6 bases). CDR1 is SEHNR and CDR2 is FQNEAQ in the germline V gene (reference sequence). CDR3 size: 12 residues. V lost 6 bases to trimming and J lost 8 bases, with 11 bases between them. CDR3 DNA sequence: TGTGCCAGCAGACCTACGGGGGATGAGCAGTTCTTC. It translates to CASRPTGDEQFF.

The chain carries TRBV4-1 and TRBJ2-3, with D unclear. CDR3 length: 13 residues. Trimming cost V 0 bases and J 8 bases, with 9 bases left between them. Per the germline V gene, CDR1 is MGHRA and CDR2 is YSYEKL. CDR3 DNA sequence: TGCGCCAGCAGCCAAGATCCGGAGCTTACGCAGTATTTT. Translated: CASSQDPELTQYF.

CDR3 sequence reads: CASSLTLLGETQYF. Here the CDR3 DNA reads TGTGCCAGCAGCTTAACCCTCCTGGGGGAGACCCAGTACTTC. V and J are TRBV7-2 and TRBJ2-5; D ambiguous. This CDR3 contains 14 residues. Germline V gives CDR1 SGHTA, CDR2 FQGNSA. V lost 2 bases and J lost 5, with 12 bases in between. Combining the CDR3 with reference TRBV7-2 and TRBJ2-5 gives the whole variable domain GAGVSQSPSNKVTEKGKDVELRCDPISGHTALYWYRQSLGQGLEFLIYFQGNSAPDKSGLPSDRFSAERTGGSVSTLTIQRTQQEDSAVYLCASSLTLLGETQYFGPGTRLLVL.

The J gene is TRBJ2-7, the V gene TRBV11-2; TRBD1 matches 10 bases. The CDR3 is made up of 13 amino acids. V was pared by 5 bases and J by 6 bases, with 4 bases of the junction left unmatched. Germline assignment: CDR1 SGHAT and CDR2 FQNNGV. The CDR3, as DNA: TGTGCCAGCAGCACCCGGACAGGGGGCGAGCAGTACTTC. It is translated as CASSTRTGGEQYF.

The chain employs TRBV5-5 and TRBJ1-3; unclear D gene. Trimming left V 3 bases short and J 4 bases short, with 8 bases between. Germline V gives CDR1 SGHKS, CDR2 YYEKEE (reference sequence). This CDR3 has 13 residues. CDR3: CASSWAGGNTIYF. The CDR3 DNA follows: TGTGCCAGCAGCTGGGCTGGGGGAAACACCATATATTTT.

The chain links TRBV19 to TRBJ2-1, with 14 positions matching TRBD2. This CDR3 has 14 amino acids. Trimming removed 8 bases from V and 5 bases from J; junction bases left unmatched: 2. Germline CDR1 reads LNHDA; CDR2 reads SQIVND (reference sequence). The CDR3, as DNA: TGTGCCAGTCGACTAGCGGGGGGGAACAATGAGCAGTTCTTC. This codes for CASRLAGGNNEQFF.

The rearrangement joins TRBV7-6 to TRBJ2-7, with D perhaps matching TRBD2 (5 bases). There are 14 residues in the CDR3. V was clipped by 1 base and J by 0 bases, with 7 bases between them. The germline gives CDR1 SGHVS, CDR2 FNYEAQ. This CDR3 reads CASSLEEGSYEQYF. In DNA form, the CDR3 reads TGTGCCAGCAGCTTAGAAGAGGGCTCCTACGAGCAGTACTTC.

This chain joins TRBV9 and TRBJ2-7, with D uncertain. The CDR3 length is 12 residues. Germline V CDR1 and CDR2: SGDLS, YYNGEE. Between the trimmed V and J ends, which lost 0 bases and 7 bases, there was a span of 8 bases. The CDR3 DNA reads TGTGCCAGCAGCGTAGTGAATGGGGAGCAGTACTTC. It is translated as CASSVVNGEQYF.

V is TRBV2 and J is TRBJ2-7, with D hard to call. The CDR3 contains 12 residues. The germline CDR1 and CDR2 sequences are SNHLY and FYNNEI. V lost 2 bases and J 2 bases, leaving 4 bases between the germline ends. The CDR3 sequence: CASSEQAYEQYF. The CDR3 DNA reads TGTGCCAGCAGTGAACAGGCCTACGAGCAGTACTTC.

DNA of the CDR3: TGTGCCAGCAGTTCCAGGGGGACAGCGAATGAAAAACTGTTTTTT. It encodes CASSSRGTANEKLFF. The genes are TRBV28 and TRBJ1-4; TRBD1 aligns across 7 bases. Germline values: CDR1 MDHEN, CDR2 SYDVKM. Losses at the gene ends were 4 bases for V and 5 bases for J; bases not matched to a gene: 7. The CDR3 spans 15 residues.

A single count supports this clone. This chain's CDR3 is CASSDPLAGANEQFF. As DNA, the CDR3 is TGTGCCAGCAGTGACCCACTAGCGGGGGCCAATGAGCAGTTCTTC. The chain couples TRBV2 to TRBJ2-1; 11 positions agree with TRBD2. Trimming removed 3 bases from V and 6 bases from J; junction bases left unmatched: 4. Looked up from germline, CDR1 is SNHLY and CDR2 is FYNNEI. CDR3 length: 15 amino acids.

The chain has TRBV9 and TRBJ2-3, with D possibly matching TRBD2 (6 bases). This CDR3 contains 16 residues. V lost 3 bases and J lost 5, with 19 bases in between. Germline CDR1 reads SGDLS; CDR2 reads YYNGEE. CDR3 protein: CASSARGGDRGDTQYF. CDR3 sequence (DNA): TGTGCCAGCAGCGCGAGAGGCGGGGATAGGGGAGATACGCAGTATTTT. Using reference TRBV9 and TRBJ2-3 for the parts outside the CDR3, the full variable domain is DSGVTQTPKHLITATGQRVTLRCSPRSGDLSVYWYQQSLDQGLQFLIQYYNGEERAKGNILERFSAQQFPDLHSELNLSSLELGDSALYFCASSARGGDRGDTQYFGPGTRLTVL.

This clone has a single count. The chain recombines TRBV4-1 with TRBJ2-7; TRBD1 aligns across 9 bases. Germline CDR1 is MGHRA and CDR2 is YSYEKL. Trimming at V came to 3 bases and at J to 3 bases, leaving 6 bases not matched to a gene. This CDR3 is built from 15 residues. Written as DNA, the CDR3 is TGCGCCAGCAGCCAGTTCGGGACAGGGATCTACGAGCAGTACTTC. Its translation: CASSQFGTGIYEQYF.

This clone was counted a few times. This chain uses TRBV28 with TRBJ2-2; D not certain. CDR3 length: 14 amino acids. Trimming stripped 5 bases from V and 0 bases from J, with 7 bases between. The V gene's germline CDR1 is MDHEN and CDR2 SYDVKM. As DNA, the CDR3 is TGTGCCAGCAGTGTCCAACCGAACACCGGGGAGCTGTTTTTT. This translates into CASSVQPNTGELFF. Combining the CDR3 with reference TRBV28 and TRBJ2-2 gives the whole variable domain DVKVTQSSRYLVKRTGEKVFLECVQDMDHENMFWYRQDPGLGLRLIYFSYDVKMKEKGDIPEGYSVSREKKERFSLILESASTNQTSMYLCASSVQPNTGELFFGEGSRLTVL.

V and J are TRBV6-5 and TRBJ2-1; 7 bases are a match to TRBD2. The germline V gene encodes CDR1 MNHEY and CDR2 SVGAGI. The ends lost 5 bases at V and 5 bases at J; junction bases unmatched: 9. The CDR3 consists of 15 residues. The CDR3 DNA follows: TGTGCCAGCAGTCCAGGACTAGAAGCCCACAATGAGCAGTTCTTC. Protein product: CASSPGLEAHNEQFF.

This sequence joins TRBV27 and TRBJ1-1; D possibly corresponds to TRBD1 (6 bases). V dropped 0 bases and J dropped 8 bases, with 10 bases sitting between them. Germline CDR1 reads MNHEY; CDR2 reads SMNVEV (reference sequence). This CDR3 region has 13 residues. DNA for the CDR3: TGTGCCAGCAGTTTATCGAGGCAGGGGGAAGCTTTCTTT. Protein product: CASSLSRQGEAFF.

The rearrangement links TRBV30 to TRBJ2-2; the D is unclear. The CDR3 is 12 residues long. Deletions cut 5 bases from V and 7 bases from J, with 11 bases between. The V gene's germline CDR1 is GTSNPN and CDR2 SVGIG (reference sequence). The chain's CDR3 is CAWWIEDGELFF. CDR3 coding DNA: TGTGCCTGGTGGATCGAGGACGGGGAGCTGTTTTTT.

The sample holds a few counts of this clone. The chain links TRBV30 to TRBJ1-5; possibly TRBD1 for D (5 bases). The CDR3 consists of 15 residues. The V end lost 1 base, the J end lost 0 bases, and 10 bases lay between the germline ends. The germline CDR1 and CDR2 sequences are GTSNPN and SVGIG (reference sequence). CDR3 amino acids: CAWSASGASNQPQHF. CDR3 nucleotides: TGTGCCTGGAGTGCCTCCGGGGCTAGCAATCAGCCCCAGCATTTT.

The rearrangement links TRBV7-9 to TRBJ1-4; possible D gene TRBD1, 6 bases. This CDR3 has 13 amino acids. CDR1 and CDR2 from the germline V gene are SEHNR and FQNEAQ (reference sequence). The germline V and J ends were trimmed by 11 bases and 3 bases, with 13 bases remaining between them. The CDR3 nucleotides read TGTGCCGGGGGGGCAGGGGCTAATGAAAAACTGTTTTTT. This translates into CAGGAGANEKLFF.

The chain links TRBV6-1 to TRBJ1-4, with D perhaps matching TRBD1 (5 bases). V was clipped by 6 bases and J by 5 bases, with 13 bases between them. This CDR3 spans 14 amino acids. Germline-derived CDR1 and CDR2 are MNHNS and SASEGT. The CDR3 region has the DNA TGTGCCAGCAGCCTAGGGTGGGGGAATGAAAAACTGTTTTTT. It is translated as CASSLGWGNEKLFF.

The V and J genes are TRBV4-3 and TRBJ1-2, with TRBD1 as a possible D gene (5 bases). Trimming removed 4 bases from V and 5 bases from J, with 17 bases in between. CDR1 and CDR2 (germline): LGHNA, YSLEER. The CDR3 is made up of 15 amino acids. The CDR3 here is CASSPSVREAYGYTF. Here the CDR3 DNA reads TGCGCCAGCAGCCCATCCGTCAGGGAAGCGTATGGCTACACCTTC.

The gene calls are TRBV6-5 and TRBJ2-3; 13 bases match TRBD2. V gave up 5 bases and J gave up 4 bases; unmatched junction bases: 3. The CDR3 extends over 15 amino acids. CDR1 and CDR2 from the germline V gene are MNHEY and SVGAGI. CDR3: CASSAGLAGADTQYF. CDR3 DNA: TGTGCCAGCAGTGCCGGACTAGCGGGGGCAGATACGCAGTATTTT.

In this sample, this clone turned up a few times. The chain is built from TRBV2 and TRBJ1-2; 7 nucleotides line up with TRBD1. After removal of 4 bases from V and 5 bases from J, the junction contained 16 bases not matched to a gene. The germline V gene encodes CDR1 SNHLY and CDR2 FYNNEI. The CDR3 is made up of 17 amino acids. The CDR3: CASSGGGNSGTEYGYTF. CDR3 bases: TGTGCCAGCAGTGGCGGCGGAAATTCCGGGACAGAGTATGGCTACACCTTC.

This clone was observed a handful of times. The V and J genes are TRBV28 and TRBJ1-1; TRBD1 might be the D (6 bases). The CDR3 covers 12 residues. Deletions cut 6 bases from V and 13 bases from J, with 18 bases between. CDR1 is MDHEN and CDR2 is SYDVKM in the germline V gene. CDR3 bases: TGTGCCAGCAGGACCCTACAGGGAATTGATTTCTTT. Translated: CASRTLQGIDFF.

This clone occurred once. The CDR3 reads CASSRTSAYQETQYF. DNA for the CDR3: TGTGCCAGCAGCCGTACTAGCGCGTACCAAGAGACCCAGTACTTC. The chain joins TRBV6-5 to TRBJ2-5; 7 nucleotides agree with TRBD2. J lost 0 bases, V lost 6 bases, and 7 bases had no gene match. This CDR3 region has 15 residues. Germline CDR1 MNHEY, CDR2 SVGAGI.

V and J are TRBV5-1 and TRBJ2-2; no reliable D call. The V and J ends lost 4 bases and 5 bases respectively, with 6 bases between them. Germline CDR1 reads SGHRS; CDR2 reads YFSETQ. The CDR3 contains 12 residues. CDR3: CASSEVTGELFF. CDR3 sequence (DNA): TGCGCCAGCAGCGAGGTTACCGGGGAGCTGTTTTTT. The variable domain in full, with the rest retrieved from reference TRBV5-1 and TRBJ2-2, is KAGVTQTPRYLIKTRGQQVTLSCSPISGHRSVSWYQQTPGQGLQFLFEYFSETQRNKGNFPGRFSGRQFSNSRSEMNVSTLELGDSALYLCASSEVTGELFFGEGSRLTVL.